This TCR beta chain was sequenced in a study of T cells in Graves' hyperthyroidism and ophthalmopathy. Template material for amplifying TCR beta CDR3 regions consisted of RNA transcripts. With the HTBI primer set, the TCR CDR3 went through a first round of RT-PCR. TCRdb reanalysed the multiplex PCR reads using MiXCR and keeps one entry per CDR3 protein. Counted here are nearly 600,000 distinct CDR3 sequences, around 13% occurring once; the ten biggest clones make up almost 6%. Many counts were recorded for this clonotype. The CDR3 spans 14 residues. Between the trimmed V and J ends, which lost 0 bases and 1 base, there was a span of 6 bases. The germline gives CDR1 MNHEY, CDR2 SVGAGI.

The chain joins TRBV6-5 to TRBJ2-5, with D uncertain. Sample: blood. This TCR was recovered from a woman in her twenties or thirties with Graves' hyperthyroidism that later progressed to Graves' ophthalmopathy. CDR3 sequence (DNA): TGTGCCAGCAGTTACTCGGCCCGCCAAGAGACCCAGTACTTC. Its protein is CASSYSARQETQYF.